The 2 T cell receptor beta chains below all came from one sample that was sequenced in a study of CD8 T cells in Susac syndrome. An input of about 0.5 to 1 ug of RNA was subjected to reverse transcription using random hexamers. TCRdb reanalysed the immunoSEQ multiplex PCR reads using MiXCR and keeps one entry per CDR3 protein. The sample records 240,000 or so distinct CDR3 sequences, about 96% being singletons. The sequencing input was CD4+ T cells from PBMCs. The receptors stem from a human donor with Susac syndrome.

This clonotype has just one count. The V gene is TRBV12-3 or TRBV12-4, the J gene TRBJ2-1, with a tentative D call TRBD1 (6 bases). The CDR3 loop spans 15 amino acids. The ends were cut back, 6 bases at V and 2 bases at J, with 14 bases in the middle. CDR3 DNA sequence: TGTGCCAGCAGCCGAGCCGGGACACCCTACAATGAGCAGTTCTTC. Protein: CASSRAGTPYNEQFF.

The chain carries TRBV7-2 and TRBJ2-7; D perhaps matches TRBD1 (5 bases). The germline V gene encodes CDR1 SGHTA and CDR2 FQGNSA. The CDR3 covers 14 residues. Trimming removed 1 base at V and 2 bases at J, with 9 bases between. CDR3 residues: CASSLVADTYEQYF. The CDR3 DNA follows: TGTGCCAGCAGCTTAGTCGCGGACACCTACGAGCAGTACTTC.